Each of the 11 T cell receptor beta chains below was sequenced from the same sample in a study of blood T cell repertoires in COVID-19. Only in-frame clones appear in the TCRdb table, and some are missing; sequencing was by immunoSEQ multiplex PCR. The sample yields a few hundred thousand clones, 88% seen once. Sequenced: peripheral blood. These receptor sequences come from a man aged 55 to 70 who had recovered from COVID-19.

J is TRBJ1-2 and V is TRBV7-2; no reliable D call. This CDR3 is 15 amino acids long. The V gene lost 5 bases and the J gene lost 0 bases, with 13 bases spanning the gap. Per germline, CDR1 SGHTA and CDR2 FQGNSA. The CDR3 is CASSARGGSNYGYTF. The CDR3 DNA reads TGTGCCAGCAGCGCGCGAGGTGGATCTAACTATGGCTACACCTTC.

The rearrangement joins TRBV4-1 to TRBJ1-2; D unclear. Germline CDR1 reads MGHRA; CDR2 reads YSYEKL. This CDR3 region has 14 residues. The V gene lost 3 bases and the J gene lost 8 bases, with 16 bases spanning the gap. The CDR3 spells CASSQNHRERGYTF. Here the CDR3 DNA reads TGCGCCAGCAGCCAGAATCACCGGGAACGGGGCTACACCTTC.

This chain links TRBV5-4 with TRBJ1-5; 8 nucleotides align to TRBD1. This CDR3 comprises 15 residues. The germline gives CDR1 SGHNT, CDR2 YYREEE (reference sequence). The V gene end was trimmed by 4 bases and the J gene end by 2 bases; junction bases not matched to a gene: 5. CDR3 loop: CASSPDRDGNQPQHF. CDR3 nucleotide sequence: TGTGCCAGCAGCCCGGACAGGGACGGCAATCAGCCCCAGCATTTT.

The CDR3 sequence is CASSLVGGGEAFF. As DNA, the CDR3 is TGTGCCAGCAGCTTGGTTGGCGGAGGAGAAGCTTTCTTT. The rearrangement joins TRBV5-4 to TRBJ1-1, with D unresolved. The CDR3 loop spans 13 amino acids. Germline assignment: CDR1 SGHNT and CDR2 YYREEE (reference sequence). V was pared by 0 bases and J by 8 bases, with 11 bases between.

In regard to this clone: One end of the junction is discordant with germline, which a read error may explain. The chain carries TRBV29-1 and TRBJ1-1; weak D call: TRBD1 (5 bases). There are 13 residues in the CDR3. Germline V gene lookup returns CDR1 SQVTM and CDR2 ANQGSEA. The CDR3: CSVRGGENAEAFF. The CDR3 bases are TGCAGCGTCCGGGGAGGGGAGAACGCTGAAGCTTTCTTT.

In this sample, this clone turned up a few times. CDR3 amino acids: CASSLGGTGTGHQPQHF. In DNA, the CDR3 is TGTGCCAGCAGCTTGGGTGGGACCGGGACAGGGCATCAGCCCCAGCATTTT. The gene calls are TRBV5-6 and TRBJ1-5; 9 nucleotides line up with TRBD1. With 0 bases clipped from V and 5 bases from J, the junction kept 9 bases outside the gene matches. CDR1 is SGHDT and CDR2 is YYEEEE in the germline V gene. CDR3 length: 17 amino acids.

The chain uses TRBV5-1 and TRBJ2-5; D not certain. Germline lookup yields CDR1 SGHRS and CDR2 YFSETQ. The CDR3 has 14 amino acids. Trimming left V 7 bases short and J 1 base short, with 14 bases between. CDR3 amino acids: CASAPVTSQETQYF. The CDR3 DNA is TGCGCCAGCGCCCCGGTGACTTCCCAAGAGACCCAGTACTTC.

The J gene is TRBJ1-5, the V gene TRBV2; no definite D call. Germline V gene sequence: CDR1 SNHLY, CDR2 FYNNEI. Trimming removed 4 bases at V and 6 bases at J, with 10 bases between. The CDR3 is 13 amino acids. The CDR3 DNA reads as TGTGCCAGCAGTGTTAGCGGGGTTCAGCCCCAGCATTTT. As protein: CASSVSGVQPQHF.

V usage is TRBV18 and J usage is TRBJ2-7; 10 bases align to TRBD2. Germline CDR1 KGHSH, CDR2 LQKENI. With V trimmed by 3 bases and J by 1 base, 3 bases remained unmatched. The CDR3 is 15 amino acids. This CDR3 is CASSPGLARSYEQYF. The CDR3 DNA follows: TGTGCCAGCTCACCGGGACTAGCGAGGTCCTACGAGCAGTACTTC. The full variable domain, with the rest looked up from reference TRBV18 and TRBJ2-7, is NAGVMQNPRHLVRRRGQEARLRCSPMKGHSHVYWYRQLPEEGLKFMVYLQKENIIDESGMPKERFSAEFPKEGPSILRIQQVVRGDSAAYFCASSPGLARSYEQYFGPGTRLTVT.

The V and J genes are TRBV23-1 and TRBJ1-4, with a weak D call TRBD1 (5 bases). TRBV23-1 is marked as an open reading frame, function uncertain. Deletions cut 6 bases from V and 8 bases from J, with 19 bases between. This CDR3 is 15 amino acids long. The chain's CDR3 is CASRPEDGGYEKLFF. As DNA, the CDR3 is TGCGCCAGCAGACCCGAGGACGGGGGATACGAAAAACTGTTTTTT.

The CDR3 nucleotides are TGTGCCAGCAGTGCTCAAACTAGCGGGGGGCTCACAGATACGCAGTATTTT. Its protein is CASSAQTSGGLTDTQYF. This chain uses TRBV6-1 with TRBJ2-3; TRBD2 matches at 12 bases. The CDR3 contains 17 residues. Trimming at V came to 4 bases and at J to 2 bases, leaving 7 bases not matched to a gene. CDR1 and CDR2 from the germline V gene are MNHNS and SASEGT.